The source of this TCR beta chain is a study of regulatory T cells in long-lasting Graves disease. Study observations and caveats: Among persistent patients, a larger number of public clonotypes were shared (about 3,000) than among newly diagnosed patients (about 970).

In building TCR beta libraries, iRepertoire HTBI primers were used together with Arm-PCR of CDR3 regions. MiXCR, applied by TCRdb to the multiplex PCR reads, yields one record per CDR3 protein. The sample comprises about 660,000 distinct CDR3 sequences, around 30% of which are singletons, and 42% rests with the top ten. Per the germline V gene, CDR1 is MNHEY and CDR2 is SVGEGT. The CDR3 spans 15 residues. V lost 2 bases to trimming and J lost 1 base; unmatched junction nucleotides: 4. Noted time point: persistent/refractory GD, antithyroid drugs over 5 years with positive TRAb. Generation of the TCR library employed RNA extracted from PBMCs. Diagnosing Graves' disease relied on the American Thyroid Association guidelines. This clonotype turned up a few times. Its antigen is unknown.

This chain connects TRBV6-2 or TRBV6-3 to TRBJ1-2; 7 bases are a match to TRBD1. The sequence was collected from a female donor with Graves disease. Sequences were derived from peripheral blood mononuclear cells (PBMCs), sampled when the disease was refractory, from a patient treated with antithyroid drugs. CDR3: CASSYPTGRNYGYTF. CDR3 sequence (DNA): TGTGCCAGCAGTTACCCGACAGGGCGTAACTATGGCTACACCTTC.